This T cell receptor beta chain was observed in a study of regulatory T cells in long-lasting Graves disease. Overall study: Persistence in Graves' disease denoted antithyroid drug use beyond 5 years alongside positive TSH receptor antibodies. Overall study results and limits: Shared public clonotypes totalled approximately 3,000 in persistent patients, compared with about 960 in new patients.

Germline V gene lookup returns CDR1 SGHAT and CDR2 FQNNGV. This CDR3 is 12 amino acids long. To make TCR beta libraries, researchers used iRepertoire HTBI primers and Arm-PCR of CDR3 regions. TCRdb recomputed calls from the multiplex PCR reads with MiXCR, one row per CDR3 protein. This sample yields around 500,000 distinct CDR3 sequences, of which around 20% are seen a single time; approximately 7.8% belongs to the top ten. At least ten counts were recorded for this clonotype. Its antigen is unknown. Time point noted: persistent/refractory GD, antithyroid drugs over 5 years with positive TRAb. Scientists built the TCR library using RNA that was extracted from PBMCs.

The clonotype comes from a female donor with Graves disease. V usage is TRBV11-2 and J usage is TRBJ2-7; TRBD2 aligns across 8 bases. This specimen consisted of peripheral blood mononuclear cells (PBMCs), obtained when the disease was refractory, from a patient treated with antithyroid drugs. CDR3 loop: CASRGGAYEQYF. In nucleotides, the CDR3 is TGTGCAAGCCGGGGGGGAGCCTACGAGCAGTACTTC. Combining the CDR3 with reference TRBV11-2 and TRBJ2-7 gives the whole variable domain EAGVAQSPRYKIIEKRQSVAFWCNPISGHATLYWYQQILGQGPKLLIQFQNNGVVDDSQLPKDRFSAERLKGVDSTLKIQPAKLEDSAVYLCASRGGAYEQYFGPGTRLTVT.